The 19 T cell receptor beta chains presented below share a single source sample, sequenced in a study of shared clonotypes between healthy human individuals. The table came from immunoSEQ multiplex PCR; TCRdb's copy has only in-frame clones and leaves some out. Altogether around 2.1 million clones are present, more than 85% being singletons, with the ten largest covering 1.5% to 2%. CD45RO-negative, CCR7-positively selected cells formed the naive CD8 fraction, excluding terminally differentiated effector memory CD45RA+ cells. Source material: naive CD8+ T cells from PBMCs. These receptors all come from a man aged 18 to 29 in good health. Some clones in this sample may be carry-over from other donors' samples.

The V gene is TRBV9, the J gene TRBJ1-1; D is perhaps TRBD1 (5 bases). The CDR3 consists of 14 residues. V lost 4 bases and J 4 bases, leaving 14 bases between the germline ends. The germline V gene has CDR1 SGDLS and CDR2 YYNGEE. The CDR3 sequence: CASSPPYQGTEAFF. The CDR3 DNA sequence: TGTGCCAGCAGCCCCCCGTATCAGGGCACTGAAGCTTTCTTT.

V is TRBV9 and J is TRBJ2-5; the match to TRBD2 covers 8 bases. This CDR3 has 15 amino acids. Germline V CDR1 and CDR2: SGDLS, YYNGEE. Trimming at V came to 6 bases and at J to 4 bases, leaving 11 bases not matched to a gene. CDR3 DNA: TGTGCCAGCACGGCGGGAGGCACTATTTTAGAGACCCAGTACTTC. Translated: CASTAGGTILETQYF.

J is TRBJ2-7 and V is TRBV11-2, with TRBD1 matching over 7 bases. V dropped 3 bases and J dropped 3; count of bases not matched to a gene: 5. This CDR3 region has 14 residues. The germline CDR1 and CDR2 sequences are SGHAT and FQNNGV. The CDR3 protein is CASSFSQGNYEQYF. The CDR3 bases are TGTGCCAGCAGCTTCTCACAGGGGAACTACGAGCAGTACTTC.

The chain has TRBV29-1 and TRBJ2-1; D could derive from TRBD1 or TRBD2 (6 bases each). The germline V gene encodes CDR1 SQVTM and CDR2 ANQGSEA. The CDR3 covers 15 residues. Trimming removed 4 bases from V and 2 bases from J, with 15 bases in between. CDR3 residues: CSVVPAEGAYNEQFF. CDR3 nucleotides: TGCAGCGTTGTTCCCGCGGAGGGGGCCTACAATGAGCAGTTCTTC.

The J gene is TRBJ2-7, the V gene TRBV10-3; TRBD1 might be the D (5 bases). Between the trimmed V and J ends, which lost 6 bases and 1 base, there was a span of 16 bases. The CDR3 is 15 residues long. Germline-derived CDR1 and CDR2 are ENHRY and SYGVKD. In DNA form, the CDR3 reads TGTGCCATCAGCGTCAGGGAACCCAAGTCCTACGAGCAGTACTTC. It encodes CAISVREPKSYEQYF.

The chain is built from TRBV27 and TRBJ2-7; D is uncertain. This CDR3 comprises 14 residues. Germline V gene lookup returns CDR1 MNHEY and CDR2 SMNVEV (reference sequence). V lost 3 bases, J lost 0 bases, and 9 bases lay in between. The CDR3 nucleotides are TGTGCCAGCAGTTTTCGAGGTTACTCCTACGAGCAGTACTTC. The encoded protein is CASSFRGYSYEQYF.

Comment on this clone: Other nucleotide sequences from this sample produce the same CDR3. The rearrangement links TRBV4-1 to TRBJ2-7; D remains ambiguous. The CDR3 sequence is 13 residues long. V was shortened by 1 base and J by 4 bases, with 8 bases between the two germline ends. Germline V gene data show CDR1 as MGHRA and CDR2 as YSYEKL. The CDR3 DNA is TGCGCCAGCAGCCAAGGGGGTCGGTACGAGCAGTACTTC. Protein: CASSQGGRYEQYF.

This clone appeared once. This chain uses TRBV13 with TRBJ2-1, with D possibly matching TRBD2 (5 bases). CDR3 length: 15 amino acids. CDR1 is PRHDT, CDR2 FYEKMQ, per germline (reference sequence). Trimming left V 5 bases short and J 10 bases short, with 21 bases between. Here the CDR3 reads CASSPRPAGQEEQFF. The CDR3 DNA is TGTGCCAGCAGCCCAAGGCCGGCGGGCCAAGAGGAGCAGTTCTTC.

The CDR3 DNA reads as TGTGCCAGCAGTCCAGTAGCCCCCGTTAGGGAGACCTCCTACGAGCAGTACTTC. Amino acid sequence: CASSPVAPVRETSYEQYF. The chain links TRBV27 to TRBJ2-7, with D perhaps matching TRBD2 (5 bases). V lost 5 bases and J lost 0, with 23 bases in between. The CDR3 spans 18 residues. Per germline, CDR1 MNHEY and CDR2 SMNVEV (reference sequence).

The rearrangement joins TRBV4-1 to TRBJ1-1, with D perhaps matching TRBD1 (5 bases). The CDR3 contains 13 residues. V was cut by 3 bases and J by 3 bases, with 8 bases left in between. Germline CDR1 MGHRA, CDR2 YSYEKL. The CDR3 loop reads CASSHRQYTEAFF. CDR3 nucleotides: TGCGCCAGCAGCCACCGACAGTACACTGAAGCTTTCTTT.

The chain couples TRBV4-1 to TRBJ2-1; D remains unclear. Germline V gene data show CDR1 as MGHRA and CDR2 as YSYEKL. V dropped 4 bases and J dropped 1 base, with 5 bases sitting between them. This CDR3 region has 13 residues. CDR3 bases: TGCGCCAGCAGCCCGTTTTCCTACAATGAGCAGTTCTTC. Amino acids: CASSPFSYNEQFF.

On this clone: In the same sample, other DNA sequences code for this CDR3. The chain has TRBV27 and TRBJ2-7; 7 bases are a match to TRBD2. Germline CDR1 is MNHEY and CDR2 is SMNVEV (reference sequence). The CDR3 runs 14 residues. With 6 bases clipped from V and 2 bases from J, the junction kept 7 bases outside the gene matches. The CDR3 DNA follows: TGTGCCAGCAGCCTGAATGGGAGGGCCTACGAGCAGTACTTC. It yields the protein CASSLNGRAYEQYF.

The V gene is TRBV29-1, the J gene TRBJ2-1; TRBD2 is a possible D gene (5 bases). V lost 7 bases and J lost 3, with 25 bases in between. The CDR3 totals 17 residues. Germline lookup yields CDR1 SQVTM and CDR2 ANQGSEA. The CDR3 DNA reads TGCAGCGCAACGCGAACATCGACGGACTTAGGCTACAATGAGCAGTTCTTC. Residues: CSATRTSTDLGYNEQFF.

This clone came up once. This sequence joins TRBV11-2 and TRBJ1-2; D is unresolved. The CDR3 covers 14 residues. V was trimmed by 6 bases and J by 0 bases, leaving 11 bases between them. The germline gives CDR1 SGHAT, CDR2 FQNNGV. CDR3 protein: CASRNRITNYGYTF. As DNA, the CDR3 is TGTGCCAGCAGGAACAGAATAACTAACTATGGCTACACCTTC.

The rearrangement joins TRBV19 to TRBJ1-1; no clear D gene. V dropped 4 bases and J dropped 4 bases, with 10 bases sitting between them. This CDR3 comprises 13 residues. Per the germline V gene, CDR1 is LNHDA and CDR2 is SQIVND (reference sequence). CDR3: CASSTFSVTEAFF. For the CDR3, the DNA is TGTGCCAGTAGTACTTTTTCGGTCACTGAAGCTTTCTTT.

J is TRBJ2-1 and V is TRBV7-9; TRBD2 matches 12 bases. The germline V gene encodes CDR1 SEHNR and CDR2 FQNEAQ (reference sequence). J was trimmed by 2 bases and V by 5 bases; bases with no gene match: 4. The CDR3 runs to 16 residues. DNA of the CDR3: TGTGCCAGCAGCCCGAGACTAGCGGGAGCCTACAATGAGCAGTTCTTC. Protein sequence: CASSPRLAGAYNEQFF.

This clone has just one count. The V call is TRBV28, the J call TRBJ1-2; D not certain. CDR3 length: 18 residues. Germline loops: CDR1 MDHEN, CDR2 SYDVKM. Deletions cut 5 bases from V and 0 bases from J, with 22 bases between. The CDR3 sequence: CASSSLGRWSEANYGYTF. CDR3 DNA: TGTGCCAGCAGTAGTCTTGGCCGTTGGAGCGAAGCTAACTATGGCTACACCTTC.

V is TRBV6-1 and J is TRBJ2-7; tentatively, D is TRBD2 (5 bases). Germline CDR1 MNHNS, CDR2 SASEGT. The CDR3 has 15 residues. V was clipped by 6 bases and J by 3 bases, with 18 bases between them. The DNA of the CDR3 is TGTGCCAGCAGGGAACCCATCGGACTTTTCTACGAGCAGTACTTC. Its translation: CASREPIGLFYEQYF.

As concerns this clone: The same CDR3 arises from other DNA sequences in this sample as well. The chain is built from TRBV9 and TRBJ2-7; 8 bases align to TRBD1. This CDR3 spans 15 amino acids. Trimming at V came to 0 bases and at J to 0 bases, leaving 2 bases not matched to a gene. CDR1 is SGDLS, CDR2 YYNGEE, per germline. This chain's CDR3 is CASSVAQGASYEQYF. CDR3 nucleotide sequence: TGTGCCAGCAGCGTAGCTCAGGGGGCCTCCTACGAGCAGTACTTC. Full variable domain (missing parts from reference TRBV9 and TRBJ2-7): DSGVTQTPKHLITATGQRVTLRCSPRSGDLSVYWYQQSLDQGLQFLIQYYNGEERAKGNILERFSAQQFPDLHSELNLSSLELGDSALYFCASSVAQGASYEQYFGPGTRLTVT.